Shown below are 32 T cell receptor beta chains from a single sample sequenced in a study of blood T cell repertoires in COVID-19. This table comes from immunoSEQ multiplex PCR, and its TCRdb copy is limited to in-frame clones, with some not included. The sample consists of about 270,000 clones, approximately 90% of them appearing once. The source material was PBMCs or T cells enriched from blood (not recorded which). All receptors derive from a young woman who had recovered from COVID-19.

This chain connects TRBV27 to TRBJ1-2, with 7 bases identical to TRBD1. V lost 6 bases and J lost 3; bases outside the gene matches: 10. This CDR3 region has 15 residues. Germline loops: CDR1 MNHEY, CDR2 SMNVEV (reference sequence). The CDR3 here is CASRRQGFGDYGYTF. CDR3 DNA sequence: TGTGCCAGCAGGAGACAGGGTTTTGGGGACTATGGCTACACCTTC.

Note on this clone: This CDR3 is also generated by other DNA sequences in the sample. This chain links TRBV4-1 with TRBJ2-5; TRBD2 agrees at 10 bases. J gave up 1 base and V 4 bases, and 3 bases lay outside the gene matches. Germline loops: CDR1 MGHRA, CDR2 YSYEKL. CDR3 size: 15 residues. CDR3 nucleotides: TGCGCCAGCAGCCCCGTAGCGGGGGGCCAAGAGACCCAGTACTTC. Translated, it gives CASSPVAGGQETQYF.

There are a few counts of this clone. This chain joins TRBV5-1 and TRBJ1-1; D is undetermined. Germline loops: CDR1 SGHRS, CDR2 YFSETQ. V was clipped by 1 base and J by 0 bases, with 22 bases between them. The length of the CDR3 is 19 residues. CDR3: CASSLSRRQNQRLNTEAFF. The CDR3 nucleotides read TGCGCCAGCAGCTTGAGTAGGCGGCAGAATCAGAGACTGAACACTGAAGCTTTCTTT.

The gene calls are TRBV9 and TRBJ1-2, with a weak D call TRBD1 (6 bases). Per germline, CDR1 SGDLS and CDR2 YYNGEE. V gave up 4 bases and J gave up 4 bases, with 17 bases separating them. There are 15 residues in the CDR3. CDR3: CASSPLPQGGYGYTF. CDR3 bases: TGTGCCAGCAGCCCTTTGCCACAGGGCGGCTATGGCTACACCTTC.

The chain couples TRBV28 to TRBJ2-3, with 8 bases matching TRBD2. Germline CDR1 is MDHEN and CDR2 is SYDVKM. The CDR3 contains 16 residues. V gave up 0 bases and J gave up 1 base; unmatched junction bases: 3. The DNA for the CDR3 is TGTGCCAGCAGTTTATGGGGACTAGGGGGCACAGATACGCAGTATTTT. This codes for CASSLWGLGGTDTQYF.

CDR3 protein: CASSDPVSGNTIYF. The CDR3 DNA sequence: TGTGCCAGCAGTGACCCGGTCTCTGGAAACACCATATATTTT. The chain carries TRBV6-1 and TRBJ1-3; D not certain. The germline V gene has CDR1 MNHNS and CDR2 SASEGT. Trimming left V 3 bases short and J 0 bases short, with 6 bases between. The CDR3 sequence is 14 residues long.

On this clone itself: The same CDR3 also results from other DNA sequences found in this sample. The chain has TRBV19 and TRBJ1-1; 9 nucleotides agree with TRBD1. The CDR3 covers 12 residues. With V trimmed by 6 bases and J by 5 bases, 1 base remained unmatched. The germline V gene encodes CDR1 LNHDA and CDR2 SQIVND (reference sequence). The CDR3 sequence is CASRTGGTEAFF. DNA of the CDR3: TGTGCCAGTAGGACAGGGGGGACTGAAGCTTTCTTT.

The V call is TRBV3-1 (or the pseudogene TRBV3-2), the J call TRBJ2-7, with D possibly matching TRBD2 (5 bases). The CDR3 totals 15 residues. V lost 0 bases and J lost 3, with 12 bases in between. The germline V gene has CDR1 LGHDT and CDR2 YNNKEL (reference sequence). The DNA for the CDR3 is TGTGCCAGCAGCCAAGAGGACTCCCGCTTCTACGAGCAGTACTTC. Its protein is CASSQEDSRFYEQYF.

The chain joins TRBV6-5 to TRBJ1-2; TRBD1 agrees at 9 bases. J lost 8 bases, V lost 5 bases, and 12 bases had no gene match. The germline gives CDR1 MNHEY, CDR2 SVGAGI. CDR3 length equals 15 residues. As DNA, the CDR3 is TGTGCCAGCAGTCCGAACGATGGGACAGGGAGCGGCTACACCTTC. It yields the protein CASSPNDGTGSGYTF.

The chain carries TRBV19 and TRBJ1-1; 11 bases match TRBD1. Germline CDR1 is LNHDA and CDR2 is SQIVND (reference sequence). V was clipped by 5 bases and J by 5 bases; unmatched bases: 16. This CDR3 contains 18 residues. The CDR3 protein is CASSFLPVRDRGKTEAFF. The CDR3 DNA sequence: TGTGCCAGTAGTTTTCTGCCCGTCCGGGACAGGGGGAAAACTGAAGCTTTCTTT.

The V call is TRBV6-5, the J call TRBJ2-1; D unresolved. Germline V CDR1 and CDR2: MNHEY, SVGAGI. The CDR3 loop spans 12 amino acids. The germline V and J ends were trimmed by 0 bases and 10 bases, with 7 bases remaining between them. The CDR3 region is CASSYSTGEQFF. CDR3 DNA: TGTGCCAGCAGTTACTCGACCGGGGAGCAGTTCTTC.

The gene calls are TRBV6-5 and TRBJ1-4, with D unresolved. The germline V and J ends were trimmed by 6 bases and 6 bases, with 17 bases remaining between them. The CDR3 sequence is 15 residues long. Germline CDR1 is MNHEY and CDR2 is SVGAGI. The CDR3: CASRRNGLWDEKLFF. The CDR3 DNA is TGTGCCAGCAGGCGAAATGGACTCTGGGATGAAAAACTGTTTTTT.

This clone was counted once. V usage is TRBV7-9 and J usage is TRBJ1-4; D might be TRBD1 (5 bases). The CDR3 has 17 residues. With 3 bases removed from V and 8 bases from J, the gap between germline ends came to 22 bases. The V gene's germline CDR1 is SEHNR and CDR2 FQNEAQ (reference sequence). The CDR3 coding sequence is TGTGCCAGCAGCTTCCCCTTTCCCGGGGGTCGGGGGGAAAAACTGTTTTTT. Protein sequence: CASSFPFPGGRGEKLFF.

The chain employs TRBV6-5 and TRBJ1-2; D is perhaps TRBD1 (6 bases). Germline V gives CDR1 MNHEY, CDR2 SVGAGI. The CDR3 runs to 14 residues. Trimming shortened V by 5 bases and J by 4 bases, and 14 bases separated the two germline ends. CDR3 region: CASSTRGDLYGYTF. The DNA for the CDR3 is TGTGCCAGCAGTACCAGGGGCGACCTCTATGGCTACACCTTC.

As to this clone: Additional DNA sequences in this sample encode the identical CDR3. J is TRBJ1-4 and V is TRBV5-1; 8 positions match TRBD1. The junction had 3 bases not matched to a gene; V was cut back by 1 base and J by 7 bases. The CDR3 runs to 14 residues. In germline, CDR1 is SGHRS, CDR2 YFSETQ. In DNA form, the CDR3 reads TGCGCCAGCAGCTTGCAGGGGGCCGGTGAAAAACTGTTTTTT. Amino acid sequence: CASSLQGAGEKLFF.

Notes on this clone: At one end the junction does not follow the germline gene, possibly because of a read error. The chain is built from TRBV7-7 and TRBJ2-3, with TRBD2 matching 9 bases. This CDR3 region has 16 residues. Germline V gene lookup returns CDR1 SSHAT and CDR2 FNYEAQ (reference sequence). This CDR3 is CASSPNLAGYTDTQYF. CDR3 DNA: TGTGCTAGCAGCCCTAATCTAGCGGGGTACACAGATACGCAGTATTTT.

This rearrangement joins TRBV5-4 to TRBJ1-6; D remains ambiguous. With 4 bases removed from V and 8 bases from J, the gap between germline ends came to 10 bases. Germline V CDR1 and CDR2: SGHNT, YYREEE (reference sequence). This CDR3 contains 13 residues. The CDR3 DNA is TGTGCCAGCAGCGGCGATCTAGATTCACCCCTCCACTTT. Residues: CASSGDLDSPLHF.

The chain is built from TRBV10-3 and TRBJ1-1; maybe TRBD1 (5 bases). The germline CDR1 and CDR2 sequences are ENHRY and SYGVKD. The ends were cut back, 8 bases at V and 1 base at J, with 11 bases in the middle. The CDR3 consists of 13 residues. Here the CDR3 reads CAIGGHENTEAFF. The CDR3 DNA follows: TGTGCCATCGGTGGACACGAGAACACTGAAGCTTTCTTT.

The chain recombines TRBV15 with TRBJ1-2, with D possibly TRBD1 on 5 matching bases. The CDR3 is made up of 14 amino acids. V dropped 0 bases and J dropped 3 bases, with 8 bases sitting between them. Germline CDR1 is LNHNV and CDR2 is YYDKDF (reference sequence). This chain's CDR3 is CATSREAGDYGYTF. In DNA form, the CDR3 reads TGTGCCACCAGCAGAGAGGCGGGGGACTATGGCTACACCTTC.

The chain carries TRBV24-1 and TRBJ2-3; perhaps TRBD1 as D (5 bases). V lost 3 bases and J lost 2, with 14 bases in between. The CDR3 extends over 16 amino acids. Per the germline V gene, CDR1 is KGHDR and CDR2 is SFDVKD. The CDR3 sequence is CATSDRSGPFTDTQYF. CDR3 DNA sequence: TGTGCCACCAGTGATCGGTCAGGGCCTTTCACAGATACGCAGTATTTT.

The chain joins TRBV9 to TRBJ1-1; unclear D gene. Trimming took 0 bases from V and 3 from J, leaving 24 bases between them. Germline CDR1 SGDLS, CDR2 YYNGEE. The CDR3 is 19 residues long. CDR3 amino acids: CASSVGVEGLRYRDTEAFF. DNA of the CDR3: TGTGCCAGCAGCGTAGGAGTAGAGGGATTAAGATATCGGGACACTGAAGCTTTCTTT.

The chain couples TRBV5-4 to TRBJ1-1; D possibly corresponds to TRBD1 (6 bases). The germline V gene encodes CDR1 SGHNT and CDR2 YYREEE (reference sequence). The CDR3 has 13 amino acids. V lost 4 bases and J lost 5, with 12 bases in between. CDR3 region: CASSRGGGTEAFF. CDR3 DNA sequence: TGTGCCAGCAGCCGGGGAGGGGGGACTGAAGCTTTCTTT.

This chain connects TRBV5-6 to TRBJ2-5, with 10 bases that match TRBD2. The junction had 10 bases not matched to a gene; V was cut back by 3 bases and J by 5 bases. There are 16 residues in the CDR3. Germline V gives CDR1 SGHDT, CDR2 YYEEEE. The CDR3 sequence is CASSSRQRGGLETQYF. In DNA form, the CDR3 reads TGTGCCAGCAGCTCACGTCAGCGGGGGGGCCTGGAGACCCAGTACTTC.

This clone was recorded only once. J is TRBJ2-7 and V is TRBV7-2; 9 bases map to TRBD1. This CDR3 is 15 amino acids long. V was clipped by 3 bases and J by 0 bases; unmatched bases: 3. The V gene's germline CDR1 is SGHTA and CDR2 FQGNSA. Here the CDR3 DNA reads TGTGCCAGCAGCTTCAAGGGACAGGGCTCCTACGAGCAGTACTTC. Amino acid sequence: CASSFKGQGSYEQYF.

The genes are TRBV9 and TRBJ1-2, with D perhaps TRBD1 (5 bases). V lost 2 bases and J lost 4, with 15 bases in between. CDR3 length: 15 amino acids. The germline V gene encodes CDR1 SGDLS and CDR2 YYNGEE. The CDR3 loop reads CASSVGAPGGYGYTF. CDR3 nucleotide sequence: TGTGCCAGCAGCGTTGGGGCCCCGGGGGGCTATGGCTACACCTTC.

This CDR3 is CASSLAGVAYEQYF. The CDR3, as DNA: TGTGCCAGCAGTTTGGCGGGGGTTGCCTACGAGCAGTACTTC. This chain joins TRBV28 and TRBJ2-7; the match to TRBD2 covers 7 bases. CDR1 and CDR2 from the germline V gene are MDHEN and SYDVKM. Unmatched junction bases numbered 4, after V lost 3 bases and J lost 2 bases. The CDR3 is 14 amino acids.

The chain employs TRBV6-4 and TRBJ2-5; TRBD2 matches 9 bases. Germline CDR1 reads MRHNA; CDR2 reads SNTAGT. CDR3 size: 15 residues. The trim removed 2 bases at V and 3 bases at J, leaving 4 bases unmatched. The CDR3 protein is CASSDQTSGKETQYF. Written as DNA, the CDR3 is TGTGCCAGCAGTGACCAGACTAGCGGAAAAGAGACCCAGTACTTC.

The V call is TRBV7-9, the J call TRBJ1-4; D is undetermined. This CDR3 comprises 14 residues. CDR1 is SEHNR, CDR2 FQNEAQ, per germline (reference sequence). Trimming took 1 base from V and 6 from J, leaving 9 bases between them. The CDR3 here is CASSLVRRDEKLFF. In DNA form, the CDR3 reads TGTGCCAGCAGCTTAGTCCGACGGGATGAAAAACTGTTTTTT.

CDR3 residues: CATSDGVEAFF. In DNA, the CDR3 is TGTGCCACCAGTGATGGAGTTGAAGCTTTCTTT. The chain has TRBV24-1 and TRBJ1-1, with no clear D. CDR1 and CDR2 (germline): KGHDR, SFDVKD. Trimming removed 3 bases at V and 7 bases at J, with 5 bases between. This CDR3 region has 11 residues.

V is TRBV3-1 (or the pseudogene TRBV3-2) and J is TRBJ1-2; D is possibly TRBD1 (6 bases). CDR3 length equals 17 residues. Per the germline V gene, CDR1 is LGHDT and CDR2 is YNNKEL (reference sequence). V gave up 1 base and J gave up 4 bases, with 19 bases separating them. The CDR3 DNA sequence: TGTGCCAGCAGCCAAGGGATCGGCAGGGGCAGGGGCTATGGCTACACCTTC. This sequence encodes CASSQGIGRGRGYGYTF.

The chain combines TRBV13 with TRBJ2-3; 7 positions match TRBD2. CDR1 is PRHDT and CDR2 is FYEKMQ in the germline V gene (reference sequence). CDR3 length: 15 residues. Germline trimming cut 5 bases from V and 5 bases from J; bases unmatched to any gene: 10. DNA of the CDR3: TGTGCCAGCAGCCCCCAGACTAGCTATAAAGATACGCAGTATTTT. Amino acid sequence: CASSPQTSYKDTQYF.

This CDR3 reads CASMASNGYTF. In nucleotides, the CDR3 is TGTGCCAGCATGGCATCAAATGGCTACACCTTC. V is TRBV6-5 and J is TRBJ1-2; D remains ambiguous. V shed 7 bases and J shed 6 bases, with 9 bases lying between them. From germline, CDR1 is MNHEY and CDR2 SVGAGI. This CDR3 contains 11 residues.